This passage covers 28 T cell receptor beta chains from one sample sequenced in a study of early T cells in non-severe SARS-CoV-2 infection. TCRdb analysed the 5' RACE reads with MiXCR anew, one entry per CDR3 protein. This sample has some 100,000 distinct CDR3 sequences, with roughly 15% found just once. Material: whole blood. The receptors originated from an adult who was a healthcare worker with PCR-confirmed SARS-CoV-2 infection or an uninfected control (not recorded which).

J is TRBJ1-3 and V is TRBV27; D possibly corresponds to TRBD1 (5 bases). Trimming cost V 4 bases and J 6 bases, with 28 bases left between them. Germline CDR1 is MNHEY and CDR2 is SMNVEV (reference sequence). The CDR3 is 19 residues long. Here the CDR3 reads CASSSPRPKTDLIENTIYF. The CDR3 nucleotides read TGTGCCAGCAGTTCCCCTCGACCTAAGACAGACCTCATCGAAAACACCATATATTTT.

V usage is TRBV30 and J usage is TRBJ1-2; 8 nucleotides agree with TRBD1. This CDR3 contains 14 residues. The germline CDR1 and CDR2 sequences are GTSNPN and SVGIG (reference sequence). V dropped 2 bases and J dropped 3; count of bases not matched to a gene: 5. This CDR3 is CAWSRGQADYGYTF. The CDR3 DNA follows: TGTGCCTGGAGTAGGGGACAGGCGGACTATGGCTACACCTTC.

This rearrangement joins TRBV11-2 to TRBJ1-1; TRBD1 matches at 8 bases. The V and J ends lost 10 bases and 4 bases, in that order; junction bases with no gene match: 5. The germline V gene encodes CDR1 SGHAT and CDR2 FQNNGV. The length of the CDR3 is 12 residues. CDR3 coding DNA: TGTGCCACTGGACAGGGCCCCACTGAAGCTTTCTTT. Residues: CATGQGPTEAFF.

This clonotype showed up just a few times. This chain connects TRBV11-2 to TRBJ2-5; 10 nucleotides align to TRBD2. In germline, CDR1 is SGHAT, CDR2 FQNNGV. Trimming took 5 bases from V and 1 from J; bases not matched to a gene: 10. The CDR3 sequence is 17 residues long. In nucleotides, the CDR3 is TGTGCCAGCAGCAACCGCCGGTTAGCGGGGGGCCAAGAGACCCAGTACTTC. It yields the protein CASSNRRLAGGQETQYF.

The gene calls are TRBV10-3 and TRBJ2-1; 9 bases line up with TRBD1. In germline, CDR1 is ENHRY, CDR2 SYGVKD. The J segment lost 3 bases and the V segment lost 2 bases, leaving 2 bases of the junction unmatched. This CDR3 contains 15 residues. CDR3 DNA sequence: TGTGCCATCAGTGAGGGACAGGGGATCTACAATGAGCAGTTCTTC. Its translation is CAISEGQGIYNEQFF.

The rearrangement joins TRBV12-3 or TRBV12-4 to TRBJ2-1; 10 bases are shared with TRBD2. Germline trimming cut 5 bases from V and 4 bases from J; bases unmatched to any gene: 2. The CDR3 sequence is 14 residues long. The CDR3 DNA reads as TGTGCCAGCAGTCGGACTAGCGGATACAATGAGCAGTTCTTC. Protein sequence: CASSRTSGYNEQFF.

The chain joins TRBV12-3 or TRBV12-4 to TRBJ1-1; unclear D gene. Trimming took 8 bases from V and 0 from J, leaving 13 bases between them. The CDR3 extends over 14 amino acids. This chain's CDR3 is CASHPGRMNTEAFF. The CDR3 DNA reads TGTGCCAGCCACCCCGGGCGAATGAACACTGAAGCTTTCTTT.

J is TRBJ2-7 and V is TRBV20-1, with TRBD2 as a possible D gene (6 bases). The germline gives CDR1 DFQATT, CDR2 SNEGSKA (reference sequence). The ends were cut back, 3 bases at V and 2 bases at J, with 8 bases in the middle. The CDR3 is 12 residues long. CDR3 bases: TGCAGTGCTAGGGAGGGTCCCTACGAGCAGTACGTC. This encodes CSAREGPYEQYV.

This clonotype was counted only a few times. V and J are TRBV18 and TRBJ1-1, with unresolved D. The CDR3 sequence is 12 residues long. The V end was cut by 3 bases, the J end by 6 bases, with 8 bases between. Germline CDR1 is KGHSH and CDR2 is LQKENI. CDR3 nucleotides: TGTGCCAGCTCACCCCAAGAGTCTGAAGCTTTCTTT. As protein: CASSPQESEAFF.

In its sample, this clonotype was seen a few times. The chain links TRBV23-1 to TRBJ1-5; D uncertain. TRBV23-1 has ORF status, its function being uncertain. The length of the CDR3 is 16 residues. Trimming removed 0 bases at V and 7 bases at J, with 16 bases between. The CDR3 spells CASSQSSRAGWQPQHF. For the CDR3, the DNA is TGCGCCAGCAGTCAATCGAGTAGGGCAGGTTGGCAGCCCCAGCATTTT.

This clonotype was counted only a few times. The chain joins TRBV30 to TRBJ2-3, with D hard to call. The CDR3 length is 14 residues. Germline values: CDR1 GTSNPN, CDR2 SVGIG (reference sequence). Trimming took 3 bases from V and 3 from J, leaving 13 bases between them. The CDR3 loop reads CAWRTPPATDTQYF. The CDR3 coding sequence is TGTGCCTGGAGGACTCCTCCGGCAACAGATACGCAGTATTTT. The full variable domain, rest sourced from reference TRBV30 and TRBJ2-3, is SQTIHQWPATLVQPVGSPLSLECTVEGTSNPNLYWYRQAAGRGLQLLFYSVGIGQISSEVPQNLSASRPQDRQFILSSKKLLLSDSGFYLCAWRTPPATDTQYFGPGTRLTVL.

This clonotype has only a few counts. This chain connects TRBV5-1 to TRBJ2-3; 7 bases are shared with TRBD1. The CDR3 has 15 residues. The V gene end was trimmed by 4 bases and the J gene end by 2 bases; junction bases not matched to a gene: 7. CDR1 is SGHRS, CDR2 YFSETQ, per germline. In DNA form, the CDR3 reads TGCGCCAGCAGCACCAACGGACAGGCCACAGATACGCAGTATTTT. Residues: CASSTNGQATDTQYF.

V is TRBV7-6 and J is TRBJ2-3, with a possible D match to TRBD2 (7 bases). Trimming removed 0 bases at V and 11 bases at J, with 15 bases between. Germline V gene lookup returns CDR1 SGHVS and CDR2 FNYEAQ. This CDR3 is built from 14 residues. The CDR3 sequence is CASSLAGGAYEQYF. CDR3 DNA: TGTGCCAGCAGCTTAGCGGGGGGGGCCTATGAGCAGTATTTT.

The rearrangement joins TRBV3-1 to TRBJ2-5; possible D gene TRBD2, 6 bases. This CDR3 comprises 13 residues. Germline lookup yields CDR1 LGHDT and CDR2 YNNKEL (reference sequence). The germline V and J ends were trimmed by 5 bases and 1 base, with 8 bases remaining between them. CDR3 in amino acids: CASSGDFQETQYF. The CDR3 DNA reads as TGTGCCAGCAGCGGGGACTTCCAAGAGACCCAGTACTTC.

This clonotype was counted ten times or more. The gene calls are TRBV4-2 and TRBJ2-2; the D is unclear. Between the trimmed V and J ends, which lost 0 bases and 0 bases, there was a span of 11 bases. CDR3 length equals 17 residues. Germline CDR1 is LGHNA and CDR2 is YNFKEQ. The CDR3 is CASSQDFRSTNTGELFF. CDR3 DNA: TGTGCCAGCAGCCAAGATTTCCGATCTACGAACACCGGGGAGCTGTTTTTT.

This clonotype was observed a few times. The chain employs TRBV18 and TRBJ1-5; 7 nucleotides agree with TRBD1. This CDR3 is 15 amino acids long. Germline CDR1 reads KGHSH; CDR2 reads LQKENI. V dropped 2 bases and J dropped 0; count of bases not matched to a gene: 1. CDR3 nucleotide sequence: TGTGCCAGCTCACCAGGACAGGCTAGCAATCAGCCCCAGCATTTT. It codes for CASSPGQASNQPQHF. The variable domain in full, with the rest retrieved from reference TRBV18 and TRBJ1-5, is NAGVMQNPRHLVRRRGQEARLRCSPMKGHSHVYWYRQLPEEGLKFMVYLQKENIIDESGMPKERFSAEFPKEGPSILRIQQVVRGDSAAYFCASSPGQASNQPQHFGDGTRLSIL.

This clonotype was observed a handful of times. This sequence joins TRBV5-1 and TRBJ1-4; 8 bases agree with TRBD1. The CDR3 totals 15 residues. J lost 7 bases, V lost 0 bases, and 5 bases had no gene match. CDR1 and CDR2 from the germline V gene are SGHRS and YFSETQ. The CDR3 is CASSLEGTGGEKLFF. CDR3 sequence (DNA): TGCGCCAGCAGCTTGGAGGGGACAGGAGGTGAAAAACTGTTTTTT.

This chain uses TRBV11-2 with TRBJ1-5, with D tentatively TRBD1 (5 bases). Germline loops: CDR1 SGHAT, CDR2 FQNNGV. There are 15 residues in the CDR3. Trimming took 5 bases from V and 4 from J, leaving 15 bases between them. CDR3: CASSLSTEGNQPQHF. CDR3 DNA: TGTGCCAGCAGCCTGAGTACTGAGGGGAATCAGCCCCAGCATTTT.

This clonotype appeared a few times. J is TRBJ2-2 and V is TRBV12-3 or TRBV12-4; possibly TRBD1 or TRBD2 for D (6 bases each). The CDR3 contains 14 residues. V was shortened by 5 bases and J by 5 bases, with 12 bases between the two germline ends. The CDR3 nucleotides are TGTGCCAGCAGTATCCAAGGGGGGACCGGGGAGCTGTTTTTT. Protein sequence: CASSIQGGTGELFF.

The rearrangement uses TRBV28 and TRBJ1-4, with D unresolved. Looked up from germline, CDR1 is MDHEN and CDR2 is SYDVKM. This CDR3 contains 9 residues. Trimming took 8 bases from V and 8 from J, leaving 3 bases between them. The CDR3 loop reads CASGEKLFF. Here the CDR3 DNA reads TGTGCCAGCGGGGAAAAACTGTTTTTT. Supplemented by reference TRBV28 and TRBJ1-4, the full variable domain reads DVKVTQSSRYLVKRTGEKVFLECVQDMDHENMFWYRQDPGLGLRLIYFSYDVKMKEKGDIPEGYSVSREKKERFSLILESASTNQTSMYLCASGEKLFFGSGTQLSVL.

This clonotype came up many times. In nucleotides, the CDR3 is TGTGCCAGCAGAAGGACAGGGGACGAGCAGTACGTC. This codes for CASRRTGDEQYV. The chain combines TRBV6-1 with TRBJ2-7, with 9 bases identical to TRBD1. This CDR3 region has 12 residues. CDR1 is MNHNS and CDR2 is SASEGT in the germline V gene. Germline trimming cut 6 bases from V and 5 bases from J; bases unmatched to any gene: 2.

The CDR3 is CATSGQGVGNEQFF. As DNA, the CDR3 is TGTGCCACCAGTGGACAGGGTGTGGGCAATGAGCAGTTCTTC. This rearrangement joins TRBV24-1 to TRBJ2-1, with 7 bases fitting TRBD1. Germline V gives CDR1 KGHDR, CDR2 SFDVKD. CDR3 length: 14 amino acids. Losses at the gene ends were 5 bases for V and 6 bases for J; bases not matched to a gene: 6.

The chain employs TRBV7-8 and TRBJ2-2, with TRBD1 matching 7 bases. Germline V gene lookup returns CDR1 SGHVS and CDR2 FQNEAQ. V shed 6 bases, J shed 6 bases, and the junction held 7 bases outside the gene matches. This CDR3 region has 14 residues. The CDR3 here is CASRSDRAAGELFF. CDR3 DNA sequence: TGTGCCAGCAGGTCTGACAGGGCGGCCGGGGAGCTGTTTTTT.

The chain uses TRBV28 and TRBJ2-2; the match to TRBD2 covers 9 bases. The CDR3 runs 16 residues. Trimming cost V 6 bases and J 3 bases; bases outside gene matches: 8. Germline V lookup: CDR1 MDHEN, CDR2 SYDVKM. The CDR3 sequence: CASRDSGGRHTGELFF. The CDR3 DNA reads TGTGCCAGCAGGGATAGCGGGGGACGGCACACCGGGGAGCTGTTTTTT.

The rearrangement links TRBV20-1 to TRBJ2-3; TRBD2 matches 7 bases. CDR1 and CDR2 from the germline V gene are DFQATT and SNEGSKA (reference sequence). This CDR3 is 12 amino acids long. J gave up 7 bases and V 0 bases, and 1 base lay outside the gene matches. The CDR3 region is CSAREGGYTQYF. CDR3 nucleotide sequence: TGCAGTGCTAGAGAGGGAGGGTATACGCAGTATTTT.

This clonotype was seen more than once but under ten times. The chain combines TRBV6-6 with TRBJ1-3; the D is unclear. CDR3 size: 15 residues. Trimming stripped 0 bases from V and 4 bases from J, with 10 bases between. Looked up from germline, CDR1 is MNHNY and CDR2 is SVGAGI (reference sequence). CDR3 residues: CASSYSISPGNTIYF. The CDR3 DNA is TGTGCCAGCAGTTACTCGATTTCACCCGGAAACACCATATATTTT.

CDR3 residues: CASREGTGRTDTQYF. DNA for the CDR3: TGTGCCAGCAGGGAAGGGACAGGGCGCACAGATACGCAGTATTTT. The V call is TRBV12-3 or TRBV12-4, the J call TRBJ2-3; 9 bases are shared with TRBD1. V was pared by 6 bases and J by 1 base, with 5 bases of the junction left unmatched. This CDR3 region has 15 residues.

CDR3 DNA sequence: TGTGCCAGCAGTGAAATGGCACTAGAGACCCAGTACTTC. This gives the protein CASSEMALETQYF. The V call is TRBV2, the J call TRBJ2-5; D is ambiguous. Germline CDR1 is SNHLY and CDR2 is FYNNEI. The CDR3 is made up of 13 amino acids. V shed 2 bases and J shed 4 bases, with 8 bases lying between them. Full variable domain (missing parts from reference TRBV2 and TRBJ2-5): EPEVTQTPSHQVTQMGQEVILRCVPISNHLYFYWYRQILGQKVEFLVSFYNNEISEKSEIFDDQFSVERPDGSNFTLKIRSTKLEDSAMYFCASSEMALETQYFGPGTRLLVL.